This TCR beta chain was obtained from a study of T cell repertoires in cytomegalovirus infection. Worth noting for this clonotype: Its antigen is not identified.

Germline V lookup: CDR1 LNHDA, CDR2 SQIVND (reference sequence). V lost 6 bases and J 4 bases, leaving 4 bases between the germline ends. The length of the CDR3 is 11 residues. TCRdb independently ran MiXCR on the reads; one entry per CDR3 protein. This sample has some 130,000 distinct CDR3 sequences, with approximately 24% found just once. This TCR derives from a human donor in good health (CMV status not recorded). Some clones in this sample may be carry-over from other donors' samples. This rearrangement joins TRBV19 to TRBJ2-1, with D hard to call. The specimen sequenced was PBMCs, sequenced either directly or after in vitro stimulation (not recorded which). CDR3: CASRGYNEQFF. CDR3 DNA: TGTGCCAGTAGGGGTTACAATGAGCAGTTCTTC.